This T cell receptor (beta chain) comes out of a study of OX40 agonist ivuxolimab in advanced cancers. Assay used: immunoSEQ multiplex PCR; TCRdb lists only in-frame clones, some missing. Here the sample spans tens of thousands of clones, almost 95% being singletons. V lost 5 bases and J 3 bases, leaving 14 bases between the germline ends. CDR3 length equals 14 residues. Germline CDR1 is SGHTA and CDR2 is FQGNSA. This clonotype originated in an adult with an advanced solid tumor such as melanoma, head and neck, liver or kidney cancer. The V gene is TRBV7-2, the J gene TRBJ2-7; D unresolved. Here the sequenced sample was CD4+ or CD8+ T cells sorted from blood, taken in a trial of the OX40 agonist ivuxolimab. Here the CDR3 DNA reads TGTGCCAGCAGCGAAGACCCGAATGGCTACGAGCAGTACTTC. Encoded protein: CASSEDPNGYEQYF.